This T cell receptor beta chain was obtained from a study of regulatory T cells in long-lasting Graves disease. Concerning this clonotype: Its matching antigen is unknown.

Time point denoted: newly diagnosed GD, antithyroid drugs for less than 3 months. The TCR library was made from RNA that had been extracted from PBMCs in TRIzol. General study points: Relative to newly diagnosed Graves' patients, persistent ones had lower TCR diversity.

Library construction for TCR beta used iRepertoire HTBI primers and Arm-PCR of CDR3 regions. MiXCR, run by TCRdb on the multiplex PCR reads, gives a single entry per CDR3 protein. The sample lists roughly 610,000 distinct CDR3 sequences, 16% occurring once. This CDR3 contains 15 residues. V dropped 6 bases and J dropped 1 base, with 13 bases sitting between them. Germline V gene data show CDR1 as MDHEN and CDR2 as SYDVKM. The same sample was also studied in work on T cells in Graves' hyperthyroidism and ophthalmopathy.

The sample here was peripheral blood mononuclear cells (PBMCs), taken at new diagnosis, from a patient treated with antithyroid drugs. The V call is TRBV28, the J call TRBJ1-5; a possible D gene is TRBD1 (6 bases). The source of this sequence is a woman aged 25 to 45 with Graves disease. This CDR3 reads CASRKTGLSNQPQHF. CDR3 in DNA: TGTGCCAGCAGGAAAACAGGGTTGAGCAATCAGCCCCAGCATTTT.